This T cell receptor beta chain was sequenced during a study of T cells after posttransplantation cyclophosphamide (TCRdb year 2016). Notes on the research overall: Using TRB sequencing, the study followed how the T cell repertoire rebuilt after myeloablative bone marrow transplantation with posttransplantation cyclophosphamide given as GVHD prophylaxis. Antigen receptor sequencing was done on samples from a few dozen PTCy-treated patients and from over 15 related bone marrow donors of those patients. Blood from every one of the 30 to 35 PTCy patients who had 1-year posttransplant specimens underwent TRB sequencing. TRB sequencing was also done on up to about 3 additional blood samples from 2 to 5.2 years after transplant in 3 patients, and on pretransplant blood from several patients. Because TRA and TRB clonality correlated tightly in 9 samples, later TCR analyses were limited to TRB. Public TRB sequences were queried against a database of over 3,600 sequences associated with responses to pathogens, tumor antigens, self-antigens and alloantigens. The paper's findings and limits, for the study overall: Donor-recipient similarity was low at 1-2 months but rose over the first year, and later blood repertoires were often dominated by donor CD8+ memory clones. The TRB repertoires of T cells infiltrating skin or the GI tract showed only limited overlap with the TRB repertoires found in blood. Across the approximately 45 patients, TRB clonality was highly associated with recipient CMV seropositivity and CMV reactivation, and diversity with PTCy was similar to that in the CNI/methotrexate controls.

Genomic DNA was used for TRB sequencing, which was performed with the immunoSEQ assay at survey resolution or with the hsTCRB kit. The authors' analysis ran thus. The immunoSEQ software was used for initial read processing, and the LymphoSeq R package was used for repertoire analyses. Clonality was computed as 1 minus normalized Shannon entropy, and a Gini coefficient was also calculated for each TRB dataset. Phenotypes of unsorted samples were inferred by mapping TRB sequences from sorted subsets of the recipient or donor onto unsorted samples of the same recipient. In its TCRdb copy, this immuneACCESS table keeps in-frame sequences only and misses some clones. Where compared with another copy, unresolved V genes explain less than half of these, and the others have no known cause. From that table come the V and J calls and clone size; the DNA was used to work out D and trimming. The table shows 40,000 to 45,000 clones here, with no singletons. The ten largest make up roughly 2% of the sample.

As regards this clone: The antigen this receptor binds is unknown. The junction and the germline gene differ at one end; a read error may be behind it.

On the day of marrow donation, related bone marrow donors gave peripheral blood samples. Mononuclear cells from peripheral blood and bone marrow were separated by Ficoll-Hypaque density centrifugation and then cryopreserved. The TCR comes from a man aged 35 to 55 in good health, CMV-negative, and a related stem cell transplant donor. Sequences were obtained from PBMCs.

The CDR3 region has the sequence CASSLAVSSGYNEQFF. The nucleotides read TGTGCTAGCAGCTTAGCGGTCAGCAGCGGGTACAATGAGCAGTTCTTC. This chain joins TRBV7-7 to TRBJ2-1; TRBD2 is possibly the D segment (6 matching bases). The CDR3 starts with the cysteine, ends with the phenylalanine, and has 16 residues. Only CDR3 DNA is held: 48 bases, read in frame from base 1. CDR1 and CDR2, looked up from the germline V gene (reference sequence), are SSHAT and FNYEAQ.